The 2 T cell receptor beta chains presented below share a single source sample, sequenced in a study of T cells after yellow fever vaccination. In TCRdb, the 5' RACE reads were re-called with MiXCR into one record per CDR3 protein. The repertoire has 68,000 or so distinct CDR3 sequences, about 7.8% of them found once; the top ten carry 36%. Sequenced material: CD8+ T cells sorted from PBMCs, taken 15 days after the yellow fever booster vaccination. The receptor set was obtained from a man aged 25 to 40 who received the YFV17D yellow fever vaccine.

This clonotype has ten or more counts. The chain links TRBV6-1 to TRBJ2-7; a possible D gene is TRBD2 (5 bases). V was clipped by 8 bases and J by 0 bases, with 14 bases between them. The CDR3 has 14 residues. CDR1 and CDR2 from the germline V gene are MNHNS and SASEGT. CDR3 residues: CASEAHGISYEQYF. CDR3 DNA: TGTGCCAGCGAGGCCCACGGGATCTCCTACGAGCAGTACTTC.

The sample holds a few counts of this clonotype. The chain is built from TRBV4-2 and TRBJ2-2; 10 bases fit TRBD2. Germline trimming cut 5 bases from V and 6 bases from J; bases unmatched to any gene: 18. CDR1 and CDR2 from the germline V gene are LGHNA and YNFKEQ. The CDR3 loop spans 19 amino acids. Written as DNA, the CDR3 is TGTGCCAGCAGCACCCATCGTGTCTCTAGCGGGAGCCTAGCCGGGGAGCTGTTTTTT. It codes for CASSTHRVSSGSLAGELFF.